A selection of T cell receptor beta chains follows, all from one sample in a study of cytomegalovirus exposure and HLA in healthy donors. Clones were read by immunoSEQ multiplex PCR, and TCRdb kept only the in-frame ones, dropping some. Of some 150,000 clones in the sample, around 86% were seen once. The specimen was PBMCs. These TCRs come from a female donor in good health and CMV-seronegative. Both conserved end residues are part of each CDR3. A D gene is named only where the DNA matches it firmly.

v_gene	j_gene	d_gene	CDR3aa
TRBV19	TRBJ1-5	-	CASRDNNQPQHF
TRBV28	TRBJ2-7	-	CASSLQYEQYF
TRBV6-1	TRBJ2-7	TRBD2	CASSATSGTLTEQYF
TRBV2	TRBJ2-3	TRBD1	CASSGDRGGYTDTQYF
TRBV6-5	TRBJ1-2	TRBD1	CASSYFPRDRRYGYTF
TRBV19	TRBJ1-3	TRBD1	CATGQPYPGNTIYF
TRBV9	TRBJ2-3	-	CASSVGTDTQYF
TRBV6-4	TRBJ1-4	-	CASSERENEKLFF
TRBV27	TRBJ2-7	TRBD2	CASSSSWGAGGDEQYF
TRBV7-8	TRBJ2-7	-	CASSLAETASYEQYF
TRBV30	TRBJ2-1	TRBD1	CAWNRGAYNEQFF
TRBV2	TRBJ2-2	-	CASRDRLTNTGELFF
TRBV28	TRBJ2-4	TRBD2	CASTKRTSGFSNVKAKNIQYF
TRBV30	TRBJ2-3	-	CAGRGYSTDTQYF
TRBV11-2	TRBJ1-4	-	CASSDRGRDEKLFF
TRBV7-9	TRBJ2-3	-	CASSLVLSPDTQYF
TRBV4-2	TRBJ2-5	-	CASSQGRGYQETQYF
TRBV6-5	TRBJ2-2	TRBD1	CASSRQGFNTGELFF
TRBV6-1	TRBJ1-1	-	CASSEQGGVEAFF
TRBV21-1	TRBJ2-7	-	CASSKGRGFISYEQYF
TRBV19	TRBJ2-2	-	CASNPGSGRELFF
TRBV4-2	TRBJ1-5	TRBD1	CASSLKGTGGEQPQHF
TRBV7-9	TRBJ1-2	-	CASSLIRDGYTF
TRBV9	TRBJ1-2	TRBD1	CASSAQGTGEYGYTF
TRBV4-1	TRBJ2-7	-	CASSHSSVGYEQYF
TRBV6-6	TRBJ2-7	-	CASGAGVPEQYF
TRBV11-2	TRBJ1-3	-	CASSLDGGNTIYF
TRBV28	TRBJ2-2	TRBD2	CASSFLGTSVKNTGELFF
TRBV4-1	TRBJ2-7	-	CASSQDTGAYEQYF
TRBV6-6	TRBJ1-4	TRBD1	CASTRTGTNEKLFF
TRBV28	TRBJ2-7	TRBD2	CASSLPNRTSGRIGGLYEQYF
TRBV10-3	TRBJ1-1	-	CATWGGTMNTEAFF
TRBV5-1	TRBJ2-5	-	CASSLETVVPQETQYF
TRBV2	TRBJ1-5	-	CASSGDSNQPQHF
TRBV5-1	TRBJ2-6	-	CASSLEGRFVSGANVLTF
TRBV7-9	TRBJ2-1	-	CASSLGPGLNEQFF
TRBV29-1	TRBJ1-1	TRBD1	CSVVGRGTEAFF
TRBV28	TRBJ2-6	-	CASSTGTSFSGANVLTF
TRBV27	TRBJ1-1	-	CASSSLTGNTEAFF
TRBV10-2	TRBJ1-1	-	CASSNRVNTEAFF
TRBV5-1	TRBJ2-1	-	CASSLVLGDYNEQFF
TRBV28	TRBJ1-1	-	CASSSDGTGIMNTEAFF
TRBV28	TRBJ2-3	TRBD2	CASSLRTSGGVAYTQYF
TRBV19	TRBJ1-1	TRBD1	CASIGQDHTEAFF
TRBV28	TRBJ1-1	-	CASSLRTSEAFF
TRBV6-5	TRBJ2-5	TRBD1	CASRTGQETQYF
TRBV27	TRBJ1-5	TRBD1	CASSFSRQGWNQPQHF
TRBV15	TRBJ2-7	TRBD1	CATSNPRETGPYEQYF
TRBV28	TRBJ2-2	TRBD1	CASSRDRGDTGELFF
TRBV6-6	TRBJ2-5	-	CASSYGGGGAGSQYF